The present TCR beta chain was sequenced within a study of response to subunit inactivated influenza vaccine. Study-wide results and caveats: Every seasonal influenza vaccination brings in few new T cells, the authors suggested.

Germline CDR1 and CDR2: LNHNV and YYDKDF (reference sequence). J was trimmed by 0 bases and V by 1 base; bases with no gene match: 4. The CDR3 contains 17 residues. Using its own MiXCR run on the RT-PCR reads, TCRdb lists one record per CDR3 protein. The sample shows around 530,000 distinct CDR3 sequences, roughly 12% of them seen only once. Turning to this clonotype: Its antigen is not identified.

This receptor was obtained from a man aged 50 to 59 who received an inactivated influenza vaccine. The chain is built from TRBV15 and TRBJ2-1; 9 bases agree with TRBD1. This sample comprised PBMCs from blood, obtained on the day of vaccination. CDR3 amino acids: CATSRAGTGRSYNEQFF. CDR3 nucleotide sequence: TGTGCCACCAGCAGAGCTGGGACAGGGCGCTCCTACAATGAGCAGTTCTTC.